These 6 T cell receptor beta chains share one sample of origin, sequenced in a study of radiotherapy plus CTLA-4 blockade in lung cancer. This table comes from immunoSEQ multiplex PCR, and its TCRdb copy is limited to in-frame clones, with some not included. The sample carries roughly 78,000 clones, roughly 80% recorded once. The sequences come from peripheral blood, collected from a patient treated with radiotherapy plus ipilimumab. The source is a human donor with non-small cell lung cancer who had a complete response to radiotherapy plus ipilimumab.

The gene calls are TRBV5-1 and TRBJ2-6; D gene uncertain. V lost 6 bases and J 0 bases, leaving 7 bases between the germline ends. In germline, CDR1 is SGHRS, CDR2 YFSETQ. The CDR3 totals 14 residues. CDR3 in amino acids: CASTKSSGANVLTF. Written as DNA, the CDR3 is TGCGCCAGCACCAAGAGCTCTGGGGCCAACGTCCTGACTTTC.

The V and J genes are TRBV7-9 and TRBJ1-1; D not resolved. Per germline, CDR1 SEHNR and CDR2 FQNEAQ (reference sequence). The V end lost 5 bases, the J end lost 8 bases, and 18 bases lay between the germline ends. The CDR3 loop spans 14 amino acids. In DNA form, the CDR3 reads TGTGCCAGCAGCCATCTCGAAGGCGGCGGCGAAGCTTTCTTT. This sequence encodes CASSHLEGGGEAFF.

V usage is TRBV11-2 and J usage is TRBJ2-5; D might be TRBD2 (6 bases). CDR3 length: 14 residues. CDR1 and CDR2 (germline): SGHAT, FQNNGV. V was clipped by 3 bases and J by 4 bases, with 12 bases between them. This CDR3 reads CASSFQGGPETQYF. The CDR3 DNA follows: TGTGCCAGCAGCTTCCAGGGAGGACCAGAGACCCAGTACTTC.

This clone was recorded once. The chain has TRBV30 and TRBJ1-6; D unresolved. V lost 2 bases, J lost 7 bases, and 9 bases lay in between. Germline values: CDR1 GTSNPN, CDR2 SVGIG (reference sequence). The CDR3 runs to 13 residues. CDR3 sequence (DNA): TGTGCCTGGAGTCTGGGCAAGAATTCACCCCTCCACTTT. Translating it yields CAWSLGKNSPLHF.

By sample fraction, this clone is medium-sized. The chain combines TRBV6-5 with TRBJ1-4, with 8 bases aligning to TRBD1. J lost 3 bases, V lost 5 bases, and 5 bases had no gene match. Germline V gives CDR1 MNHEY, CDR2 SVGAGI. There are 15 residues in the CDR3. The CDR3 nucleotides are TGTGCCAGCAGTCAGGACAGGGTTTCTAATGAAAAACTGTTTTTT. The encoded protein is CASSQDRVSNEKLFF.

This chain joins TRBV30 and TRBJ2-7; 7 bases are a match to TRBD1. CDR1 and CDR2 (germline): GTSNPN, SVGIG (reference sequence). V shed 5 bases and J 2 bases; nucleotides not matched to a gene: 6. This CDR3 comprises 13 residues. Written as DNA, the CDR3 is TGTGCCTGGGCCCGGGACAGAGCCTACGAGCAGTACTTC. It yields the protein CAWARDRAYEQYF.